The rows below give T cell receptor beta chains drawn from one sample of a study of blood T cell repertoires in COVID-19. The protocol was immunoSEQ multiplex PCR, while the TCRdb copy is restricted to in-frame clones and leaves out a portion. In the table there are fewer than 250,000 clones, around 85% of which are singletons. Sequencing used peripheral blood. The receptors here all came from a woman aged 45-60 years with acute or convalescent COVID-19. The CDR3 runs from the conserved cysteine through the conserved F or W. Each record gives: D gene, V gene, J gene, clone size, CDR3 DNA, CDR3 protein. D genes are given only for firm matches. Some rows mark clone size as missing; the rest say once, few, many or name a class of expanded clone.

D gene: TRBD1
V gene: TRBV30
J gene: TRBJ1-6
clone size: .
CDR3 DNA: TGTGCCTGGACCTGGACAGGGTATAATTCACCCCTCCACTTT
CDR3 protein: CAWTWTGYNSPLHF

D gene: .
V gene: TRBV7-2
J gene: TRBJ2-7
clone size: .
CDR3 DNA: TGTGCCAGCAGCTTAGGACAGTTCTACGAGCAGTACTTC
CDR3 protein: CASSLGQFYEQYF

D gene: .
V gene: TRBV30
J gene: TRBJ1-4
clone size: once
CDR3 DNA: TGTGCCTGGACACGGACAGTTACTAATGAAAAACTGTTTTTT
CDR3 protein: CAWTRTVTNEKLFF

D gene: TRBD2
V gene: TRBV7-2
J gene: TRBJ2-7
clone size: .
CDR3 DNA: TGTGCCAGCAGCCATGCCGGAGGGACTAGCGGGGGCTACGAGCAGTACTTC
CDR3 protein: CASSHAGGTSGGYEQYF

D gene: .
V gene: TRBV19
J gene: TRBJ2-1
clone size: .
CDR3 DNA: TGTGCCAGTAGCTTTAAATTTAGCTCCTACAATGAGCAGTTCTTC
CDR3 protein: CASSFKFSSYNEQFF

D gene: TRBD2
V gene: TRBV28
J gene: TRBJ2-7
clone size: .
CDR3 DNA: TGTGCCAGCAGCCGACTAGCGGGGACGATCTACGAGCAGTACTTC
CDR3 protein: CASSRLAGTIYEQYF

D gene: .
V gene: TRBV2
J gene: TRBJ1-4
clone size: .
CDR3 DNA: TGTGCCAGCAGCGTCCTTTCAGAGGCCGGAGAAAAACTGTTTTTT
CDR3 protein: CASSVLSEAGEKLFF

D gene: .
V gene: TRBV10-2
J gene: TRBJ2-7
clone size: few
CDR3 DNA: TGCGCCAGCAGTGACCACAGGCAAGGCGAGCAGTACTTC
CDR3 protein: CASSDHRQGEQYF

D gene: TRBD2
V gene: TRBV9
J gene: TRBJ2-3
clone size: .
CDR3 DNA: TGTGCCAGCAGCGTAGATGCGGGGAGGGGAGATACGCAGTATTTT
CDR3 protein: CASSVDAGRGDTQYF

D gene: .
V gene: TRBV30
J gene: TRBJ1-2
clone size: .
CDR3 DNA: TGTGCCTGGAGTAACCAATGGGGCTCTGGCTACACCTTC
CDR3 protein: CAWSNQWGSGYTF

D gene: .
V gene: TRBV28
J gene: TRBJ2-2
clone size: .
CDR3 DNA: TGTGCCAGCAGCAGGGAAGCCGGGGAGCTGTTTTTT
CDR3 protein: CASSREAGELFF

D gene: TRBD2
V gene: TRBV11-2
J gene: TRBJ2-1
clone size: .
CDR3 DNA: TGTGCCAGCAGCACTTCGAGCGGGGGCCCCAATGAGCAGTTCTTC
CDR3 protein: CASSTSSGGPNEQFF

D gene: .
V gene: TRBV7-9
J gene: TRBJ1-5
clone size: once
CDR3 DNA: TGTGCCAGCAGCTTAGAAGGGGGTCAGCCCCAGCATTTT
CDR3 protein: CASSLEGGQPQHF

D gene: .
V gene: TRBV18
J gene: TRBJ2-7
clone size: .
CDR3 DNA: TGTGCCAGCTCACCACCGGGCAGCCTCTCCTACGAGCAGTACTTC
CDR3 protein: CASSPPGSLSYEQYF

D gene: TRBD2
V gene: TRBV5-4
J gene: TRBJ2-1
clone size: few
CDR3 DNA: TGTGCCAGCAGCCTCCCCGGGCGGGGGTCCTACAATGAGCAGTTCTTC
CDR3 protein: CASSLPGRGSYNEQFF

D gene: .
V gene: TRBV29-1
J gene: TRBJ1-2
clone size: few
CDR3 DNA: TGCAGCGTTGAACAGGGGAGCTATGGCTACACCTTC
CDR3 protein: CSVEQGSYGYTF

D gene: TRBD1
V gene: TRBV6-5
J gene: TRBJ1-2
clone size: .
CDR3 DNA: TGTGCCAGCAGCCAGGACAGGATCTATGGCTACACCTTC
CDR3 protein: CASSQDRIYGYTF

D gene: .
V gene: TRBV5-1
J gene: TRBJ2-7
clone size: .
CDR3 DNA: TGCGCCAGCAGCTTGGTTCCGGGTACCAGCGAGCAGTACTTC
CDR3 protein: CASSLVPGTSEQYF

D gene: .
V gene: TRBV6-1
J gene: TRBJ2-2
clone size: .
CDR3 DNA: TGTGCCAGCAGTGAGCAGGGCGGGGAGCTGTTTTTT
CDR3 protein: CASSEQGGELFF

D gene: TRBD2
V gene: TRBV6-4
J gene: TRBJ2-2
clone size: .
CDR3 DNA: TGTGCCAGCAGCGCTTGGGGGGGGAACACCGGGGAGCTGTTTTTT
CDR3 protein: CASSAWGGNTGELFF

D gene: .
V gene: TRBV7-8
J gene: TRBJ1-5
clone size: few
CDR3 DNA: TGTGCCAGCAGTCCCGTGGGGGCCGGTCCAGCCCAGCATTTT
CDR3 protein: CASSPVGAGPAQHF

D gene: TRBD2
V gene: TRBV30
J gene: TRBJ2-7
clone size: .
CDR3 DNA: TGTGCCTGGAGTCCAGCGGGGGGAGGTCGCGAGCAGTACTTC
CDR3 protein: CAWSPAGGGREQYF

D gene: TRBD1
V gene: TRBV6-5
J gene: TRBJ1-1
clone size: .
CDR3 DNA: TGTGCCAGCAGCCGAGACAGGGGGGTAACTGAAGCTTTCTTT
CDR3 protein: CASSRDRGVTEAFF

D gene: .
V gene: TRBV6-5
J gene: TRBJ2-5
clone size: .
CDR3 DNA: TGTGCCAGCAGTTACAATAGAGGAGAGACCCAGTACTTC
CDR3 protein: CASSYNRGETQYF

D gene: .
V gene: TRBV27
J gene: TRBJ2-2
clone size: few
CDR3 DNA: TGTGCCAGCAGTCCCGAGGGGACTCGGGAGCTGTTTTTT
CDR3 protein: CASSPEGTRELFF

D gene: .
V gene: TRBV30
J gene: TRBJ2-7
clone size: .
CDR3 DNA: TGTGCCTGGAGCCCGACAGAAGGCTCCTACGAGCAGTACTTC
CDR3 protein: CAWSPTEGSYEQYF

D gene: TRBD1
V gene: TRBV28
J gene: TRBJ1-1
clone size: few
CDR3 DNA: TGTGCCAGCAGTTTGACAGGGGGTGAAGCTTTCTTT
CDR3 protein: CASSLTGGEAFF

D gene: TRBD1
V gene: TRBV11-2
J gene: TRBJ2-5
clone size: .
CDR3 DNA: TGTGCCAGCAGCTCTTCAGGGGGCGCGGGAGAGACCCAGTACTTC
CDR3 protein: CASSSSGGAGETQYF

D gene: TRBD2
V gene: TRBV10-1
J gene: TRBJ2-3
clone size: once
CDR3 DNA: TGCGCCAGCAGTGACCCCACAGCGGGGGGGATTAGCACAGATACGCAGTATTTT
CDR3 protein: CASSDPTAGGISTDTQYF

D gene: TRBD1
V gene: TRBV7-2
J gene: TRBJ1-6
clone size: .
CDR3 DNA: TGTGCCAGCAGATTACAGGGGCAACACGGGAATTCACCCCTCCACTTT
CDR3 protein: CASRLQGQHGNSPLHF

D gene: TRBD1
V gene: TRBV12-5
J gene: TRBJ1-1
clone size: .
CDR3 DNA: TGTGCTAGTGGCCCAAGGACAGGGTCCGAAGCTTTCTTT
CDR3 protein: CASGPRTGSEAFF